The 7 T cell receptor beta chains below were found in one sample sequenced in a study of immune cell composition in non-small cell lung cancer. The normal lung sample lay at least 3 cm, and maximally far, from the tumour. Measured with immunoSEQ multiplex PCR; TCRdb has only the in-frame clones, and not every one. The data contain about 3,000 clones, roughly 70% of them singletons. Material for sequencing was non-adjacent lung tissue. The origin of the receptors is a human donor with non-small cell lung cancer.

The count of this clone is one. The rearrangement uses TRBV5-8 and TRBJ2-3, with TRBD1 identical over 12 bases. J was trimmed by 4 bases and V by 9 bases; bases with no gene match: 6. Germline V gives CDR1 SGHTS, CDR2 YDEGEE. CDR3 length: 14 amino acids. The CDR3 region is CATGDRGLSDTQYF. CDR3 nucleotides: TGTGCCACTGGGGACAGGGGGCTGTCAGATACGCAGTATTTT.

The chain carries TRBV12-5 and TRBJ2-4, with 9 bases that match TRBD1. This CDR3 comprises 17 residues. The trim removed 0 bases at V and 1 base at J, leaving 4 bases unmatched. CDR1 is LGHNT, CDR2 FRNRAP, per germline. The CDR3 loop is CASGLVIGQGAKNIQYF. The CDR3 nucleotides read TGTGCTAGTGGTTTGGTAATCGGACAGGGGGCCAAAAACATTCAGTACTTC.

This clone was counted a single time. The rearrangement links TRBV6-5 to TRBJ2-7; maybe TRBD1 (6 bases). Trimming stripped 8 bases from V and 0 bases from J, with 14 bases between. The CDR3 has 14 residues. CDR1 and CDR2 from the germline V gene are MNHEY and SVGAGI. The CDR3 protein is CASRRTVTSYEQYF. The CDR3 bases are TGTGCCAGCCGTCGGACAGTCACCTCCTACGAGCAGTACTTC.

This chain links TRBV10-1 with TRBJ1-2, with D maybe TRBD1 (6 bases). The CDR3 loop spans 13 amino acids. CDR1 and CDR2 from the germline V gene are WNHNN and SYGVQD (reference sequence). The V end lost 2 bases, the J end lost 6 bases, and 10 bases lay between the germline ends. The CDR3 sequence: CASSEKGGHGYTF. CDR3 in DNA: TGCGCCAGCAGTGAGAAAGGGGGACATGGCTACACCTTC.

Here the CDR3 reads CASSEARADRPNYGYTF. The CDR3 bases are TGTGCCAGCAGTGAAGCGCGGGCAGACCGACCTAACTATGGCTACACCTTC. The rearrangement joins TRBV2 to TRBJ1-2; D is unclear. Germline CDR1 and CDR2: SNHLY and FYNNEI. V shed 0 bases and J shed 0 bases, with 14 bases lying between them. The CDR3 loop spans 17 amino acids.

V gene TRBV2 combines with J gene TRBJ2-5; D may be TRBD1 (7 bases). The CDR3 is 15 amino acids. In germline, CDR1 is SNHLY, CDR2 FYNNEI. Trimming took off 8 bases at V and 5 bases at J, with 21 bases between the two ends. CDR3 in DNA: TGTGCCAGCCTGCCTAGCGCCAGGGGGTGGGAGACCCAGTACTTC. Encoded protein: CASLPSARGWETQYF.

This chain joins TRBV28 and TRBJ1-1, with a tentative D call TRBD1 (6 bases). Germline lookup yields CDR1 MDHEN and CDR2 SYDVKM. This CDR3 is 14 amino acids long. V dropped 7 bases and J dropped 1 base, with 13 bases sitting between them. The CDR3, as DNA: TGTGCCAGCACCTCTGGACAGTGGAACACTGAAGCTTTCTTT. It encodes CASTSGQWNTEAFF.